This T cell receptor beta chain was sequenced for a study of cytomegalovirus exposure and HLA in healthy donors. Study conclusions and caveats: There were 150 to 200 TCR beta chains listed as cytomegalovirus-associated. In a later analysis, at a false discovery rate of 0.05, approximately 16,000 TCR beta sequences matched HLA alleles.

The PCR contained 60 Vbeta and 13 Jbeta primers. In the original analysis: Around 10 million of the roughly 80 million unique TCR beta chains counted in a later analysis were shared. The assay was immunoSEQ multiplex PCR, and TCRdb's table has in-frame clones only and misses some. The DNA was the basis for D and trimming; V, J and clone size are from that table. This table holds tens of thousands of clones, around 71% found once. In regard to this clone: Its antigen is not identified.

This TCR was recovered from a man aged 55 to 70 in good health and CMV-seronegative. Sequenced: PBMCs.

Written as DNA, the CDR3 is TGTGCCAGCAGCTTGGCCCGGGAAATGGATACGCAGTATTTT. It specifies CASSLAREMDTQYF. J is TRBJ2-3 and V is TRBV5-4; the D gene is possibly TRBD2 (5 bases). The CDR3 contains 14 residues. Trimming shortened V by 0 bases and J by 6 bases, and 11 bases separated the two germline ends. CDR1 SGHNT and CDR2 YYREEE come from the germline V gene (reference sequence). Drawing the rest from reference TRBV5-4 and TRBJ2-3, the complete variable domain is ETGVTQSPTHLIKTRGQQVTLRCSSQSGHNTVSWYQQALGQGPQFIFQYYREEENGRGNFPPRFSGLQFPNYSSELNVNALELDDSALYLCASSLAREMDTQYFGPGTRLTVL.